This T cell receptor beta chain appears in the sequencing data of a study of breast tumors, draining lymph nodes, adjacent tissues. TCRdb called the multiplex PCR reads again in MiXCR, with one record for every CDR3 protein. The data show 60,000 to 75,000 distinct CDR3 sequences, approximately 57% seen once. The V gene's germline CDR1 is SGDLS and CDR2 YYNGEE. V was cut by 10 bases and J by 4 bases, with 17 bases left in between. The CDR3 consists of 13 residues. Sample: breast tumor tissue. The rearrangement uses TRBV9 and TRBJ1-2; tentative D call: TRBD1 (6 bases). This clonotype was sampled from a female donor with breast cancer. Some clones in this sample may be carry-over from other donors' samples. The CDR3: CALPAGAPYGYTF. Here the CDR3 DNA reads TGTGCCCTCCCGGCAGGGGCTCCCTATGGCTACACCTTC.